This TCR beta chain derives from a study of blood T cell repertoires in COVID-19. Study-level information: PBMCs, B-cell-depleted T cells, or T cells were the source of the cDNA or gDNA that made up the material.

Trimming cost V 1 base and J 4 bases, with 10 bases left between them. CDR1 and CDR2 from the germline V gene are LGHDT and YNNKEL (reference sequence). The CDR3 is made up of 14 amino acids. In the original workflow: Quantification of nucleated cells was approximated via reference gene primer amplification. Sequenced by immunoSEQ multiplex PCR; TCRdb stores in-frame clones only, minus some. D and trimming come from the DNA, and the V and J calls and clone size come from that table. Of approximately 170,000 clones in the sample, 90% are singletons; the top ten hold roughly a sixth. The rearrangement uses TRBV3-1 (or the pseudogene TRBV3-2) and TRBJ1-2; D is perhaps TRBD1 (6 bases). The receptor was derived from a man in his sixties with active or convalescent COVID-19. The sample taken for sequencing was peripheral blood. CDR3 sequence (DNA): TGTGCCAGCAGCCAAGGGGGGCTCTCCTATGGCTACACCTTC. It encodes CASSQGGLSYGYTF.